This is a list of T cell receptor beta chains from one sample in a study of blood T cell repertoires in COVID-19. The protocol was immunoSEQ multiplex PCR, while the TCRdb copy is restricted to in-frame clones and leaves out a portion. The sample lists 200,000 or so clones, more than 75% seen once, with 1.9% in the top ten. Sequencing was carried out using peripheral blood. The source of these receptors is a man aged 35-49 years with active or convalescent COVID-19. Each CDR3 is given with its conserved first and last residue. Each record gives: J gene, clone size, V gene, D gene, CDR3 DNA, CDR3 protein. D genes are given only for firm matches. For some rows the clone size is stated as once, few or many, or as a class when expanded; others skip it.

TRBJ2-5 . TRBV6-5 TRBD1 TGTGCCAGCAGCCGGGACAGGGGGCAAGAGACCCAGTACTTC CASSRDRGQETQYF
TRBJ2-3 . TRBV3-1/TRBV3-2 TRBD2 TGTGCCAGCAGCCAACGCCCACAGGGACTAGCGATTGGGACAGATACGCAGTATTTT CASSQRPQGLAIGTDTQYF
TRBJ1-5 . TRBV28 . TGTGCCAGCAGGGGGTTCGGGGATCAGCCCCAGCATTTT CASRGFGDQPQHF
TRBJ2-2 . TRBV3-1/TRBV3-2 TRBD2 TGTGCCAGCAGCCGGGGCGGGAGGGCCTGGACCGGGGAGCTGTTTTTT CASSRGGRAWTGELFF
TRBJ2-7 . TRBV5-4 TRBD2 TGTGCCAGTGGGACTAGCAGCTACGAGCAGTACTTC CASGTSSYEQYF
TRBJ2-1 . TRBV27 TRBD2 TGTGCCAGCAGCCCCTCGACTAGCGGGGGATACAATGAGCAGTTCTTC CASSPSTSGGYNEQFF
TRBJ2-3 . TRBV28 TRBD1 TGTGCCAGCAGTTTCAGGGGGCTTAACACAGATACGCAGTATTTT CASSFRGLNTDTQYF
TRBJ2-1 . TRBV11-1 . TGTGCCAGCAGCTTACAGGGAGGCTCGGTAGATGAGCAGTTCTTC CASSLQGGSVDEQFF
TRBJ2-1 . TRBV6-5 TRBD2 TGTGCCAGCAGTTACTTAGCGGGAGGGTACAATGAGCAGTTCTTC CASSYLAGGYNEQFF
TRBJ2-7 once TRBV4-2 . TGTGCCAGCAGCCAAGAAACCCCGAGACAGGCGACCCACGAGCAGTACTTC CASSQETPRQATHEQYF
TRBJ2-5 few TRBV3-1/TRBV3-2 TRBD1 TGTGCCAGCCGGGACAGACAAGAGACCCAGTACTTC CASRDRQETQYF
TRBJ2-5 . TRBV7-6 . TGTGCCAGCAGCTTACTAGAGCGAGGGAAAGAGACCCAGTACTTC CASSLLERGKETQYF
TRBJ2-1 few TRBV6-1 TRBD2 TGTGCCAGCAGTGAACGGGGTGTCGGCGGGAGAGAGCAGTTCTTC CASSERGVGGREQFF
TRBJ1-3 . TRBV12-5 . TGTGCTAGCCTTGGGGGGGACAATTCTCCTGGAAACACCATATATTTT CASLGGDNSPGNTIYF
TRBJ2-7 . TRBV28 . TGTGCCAGCAGCCGACAACAACAGGGCTACGAGCAGTACTTC CASSRQQQGYEQYF
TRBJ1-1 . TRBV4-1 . TGCGCCAGCAGCCTAAATGGACAGAACACTGAAGCTTTCTTT CASSLNGQNTEAFF
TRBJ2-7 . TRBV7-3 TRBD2 TGTGCCAGCAGCTTAAGAGCGGGAGACGGGTACGAGCAGTACTTC CASSLRAGDGYEQYF
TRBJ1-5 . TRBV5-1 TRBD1 TGCGCCAGCAACGAGGGGGCGTGGAAGGGCAATCAGCCCCAGCATTTT CASNEGAWKGNQPQHF
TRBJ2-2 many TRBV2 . TGTGCCAGCAGTGAAGCGCTTTACGGACCGGGAACCGGGGAGCTGTTTTTT CASSEALYGPGTGELFF
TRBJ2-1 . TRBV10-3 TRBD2 TGTGCCATCAGCGTAGCGGGGCTGGGGCTGGATGAGCAGTTCTTC CAISVAGLGLDEQFF
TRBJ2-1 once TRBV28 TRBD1 TGTGCCAGCACCGGGACAGGGGACTCCTACAATGAGCAGTTCTTC CASTGTGDSYNEQFF
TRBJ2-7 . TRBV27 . TGTGCCAGCAGTCCCCTGGAGATTTGGAGGGAAGACGGCGAGCAGTACTTC CASSPLEIWREDGEQYF
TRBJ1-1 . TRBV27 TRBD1 TGTGCCAGCAGTATACAGGGGACGAACACTGAAGCTTTCTTT CASSIQGTNTEAFF
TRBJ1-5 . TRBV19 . TGTGCCAGTAGTATTGTAAGGGGCGCCCCCGGGCCCCAGCATTTT CASSIVRGAPGPQHF
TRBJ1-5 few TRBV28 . TGTGCCAGCAGTTTCCCTAATCAGCCCCAGCATTTT CASSFPNQPQHF
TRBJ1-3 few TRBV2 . TGTGCCAGCAGTGAAAGGGGAACCATATATTTT CASSERGTIYF
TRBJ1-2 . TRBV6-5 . TGTGCCAGCACCAACGGTGGCCCAGGAAGAGGCTACACCTTC CASTNGGPGRGYTF
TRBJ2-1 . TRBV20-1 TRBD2 TGCAGCGAGCGGGGGAGGAATGAGCAGTTCTTC CSERGRNEQFF
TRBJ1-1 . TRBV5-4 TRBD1 TGTGCCAGCAGTCGACAGGGGGCGGGCACTGAAGCTTTCTTT CASSRQGAGTEAFF
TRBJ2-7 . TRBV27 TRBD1 TGTGCCAGCAGTGAACTATCACAGGGGTGGGCCTACGAGCAGTACTTC CASSELSQGWAYEQYF
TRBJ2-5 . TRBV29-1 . TGCAGCGCGGGACAAATCCAAGAGACCCAGTACTTC CSAGQIQETQYF
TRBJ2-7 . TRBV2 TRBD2 TGTGCCAGCAGTGAATGGGCTAGCGGGGGGGGATACGAGCAGTACTTC CASSEWASGGGYEQYF
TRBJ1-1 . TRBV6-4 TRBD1 TGTGCCAGTCAAAGGGACAGGGGCACTGAAGCTTTCTTT CASQRDRGTEAFF
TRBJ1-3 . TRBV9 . TGTGCCAGCAGGCCCACGGGGGTCAATGGAAACACCATATATTTT CASRPTGVNGNTIYF
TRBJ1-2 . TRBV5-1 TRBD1 TGCGCCAGCAGCCCGACAGGGGTCTATGGCTACACCTTC CASSPTGVYGYTF
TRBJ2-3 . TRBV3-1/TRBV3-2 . TGTGCCAGCAGCCAATGGGAGACGCAGTATTTT CASSQWETQYF
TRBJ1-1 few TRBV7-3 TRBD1 TGTGCCAGCAGCTCGACAGGGGGCGATCGGAACACTGAAGCTTTCTTT CASSSTGGDRNTEAFF
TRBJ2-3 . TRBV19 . TGTGCCAGTAGTATAGATCAGAGACTTACAACAGATACGCAGTATTTT CASSIDQRLTTDTQYF
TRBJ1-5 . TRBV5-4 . TGTGCCAGCAGCTTGTGGCAGGGACCCCAGCATTTT CASSLWQGPQHF
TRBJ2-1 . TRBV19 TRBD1 TGTGCCAGTACACAGGGGGGCTACAATGAGCAGTTCTTC CASTQGGYNEQFF
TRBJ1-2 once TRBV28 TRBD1 TGTGCCAGCAGTTTAGAGACAGGGGAGATCTATGGCTACACCTTC CASSLETGEIYGYTF
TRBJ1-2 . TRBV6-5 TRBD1 TGTGCCAGCAGCCCCCCGGGACAGGCCTATGGCTACACCTTC CASSPPGQAYGYTF
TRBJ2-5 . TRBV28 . TGTGCCAGCACCTCAGGGTACAGGCAAGAGACCCAGTACTTC CASTSGYRQETQYF
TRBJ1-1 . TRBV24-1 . TGTGCCACCAGTGATTTGCAGGGCCTTGAAGCTTTCTTT CATSDLQGLEAFF
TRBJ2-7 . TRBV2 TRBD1 TGTGCCAGCAGGATGGACAGGGGCGCTTCCTACGAGCAGTACTTC CASRMDRGASYEQYF
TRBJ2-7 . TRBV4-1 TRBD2 TGCGCCAGCAGCCCCCGGGACTACTCCTACGAGCAGTACTTC CASSPRDYSYEQYF
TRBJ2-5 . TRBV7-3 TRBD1 TGTGCCAGCAGCCCTGGGACAGGGAAGGAGACCCAGTACTTC CASSPGTGKETQYF
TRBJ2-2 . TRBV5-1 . TGCGCCAGCACCATCACCGGGGAGCTGTTTTTT CASTITGELFF
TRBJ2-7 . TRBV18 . TGTGCCAGCTCACAATGGGGAGATTACGAGCAGTACTTC CASSQWGDYEQYF
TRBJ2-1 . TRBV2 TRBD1 TGTGCCAGCAGTGACAGGACAGGGCCTTCCTACAATGAGCAGTTCTTC CASSDRTGPSYNEQFF
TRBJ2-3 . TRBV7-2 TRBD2 TGTGCCAGCAGCATACGACTAGCGGGAGGTTCAGATACGCAGTATTTT CASSIRLAGGSDTQYF
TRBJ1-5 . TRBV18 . TGTGCCAGCTCACCAGGTAGGGGGACTAGCAATCAGCCCCAGCATTTT CASSPGRGTSNQPQHF
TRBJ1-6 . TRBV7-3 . TGTGCCAGCAGCCTCACGGGGGGGTTGCTCTCCTATAATTCACCCCTCCACTTT CASSLTGGLLSYNSPLHF
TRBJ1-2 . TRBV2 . TGTGCCAGCAGTGATACAGGGATCTATGGCTACACCTTC CASSDTGIYGYTF
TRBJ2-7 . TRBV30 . TGTGCCTGGCACGACTCGCTCTCCTACGAGCAGTACTTC CAWHDSLSYEQYF